This TCR beta chain emerged from a study of regulatory T cells in long-lasting Graves disease. CDR3-region Arm-PCR and iRepertoire HTBI primers produced the TCR beta libraries. TCRdb re-called the multiplex PCR reads through MiXCR, storing one row per CDR3 protein. Of approximately 440,000 distinct CDR3 sequences in the sample, around 15% were seen once. Documented time point: newly diagnosed GD, antithyroid drugs for less than 3 months. With RNA extracted from PBMCs as input, the TCR library was made. Graves' disease diagnosis relied on American Thyroid Association guidelines. As a group, patients came from one endocrinology department in Xi'an, China. In its sample, this clonotype was seen a few times. V lost 0 bases to trimming and J lost 4 bases, with 10 bases between them. This CDR3 region has 15 residues. The germline gives CDR1 MNHEY, CDR2 SVGAGI. Separately, the same data were catalogued under a study of T cells in Graves' hyperthyroidism and ophthalmopathy. That report adds: Diagnoses were established using clinical symptoms, serum thyroxine and TRAb, thyroid ultrasound and orbital computed tomography.

Here the sequenced sample was peripheral blood mononuclear cells (PBMCs), taken at new diagnosis, from a patient treated with antithyroid drugs. V is TRBV6-5 and J is TRBJ1-5; D gene ambiguous. This TCR came from a man aged 40-49 years with Graves disease. Here the CDR3 DNA reads TGTGCCAGCAGTTACTCGGCGCCTGTTAATCAGCCCCAGCATTTT. This encodes CASSYSAPVNQPQHF.